This record covers a single T cell receptor (beta chain). There is no known antigen for this receptor. No qualities accompany the bases; no much larger clone lies one base away. The data were obtained in a study of OX40 agonist ivuxolimab in advanced cancers. Context from the whole study: Ivuxolimab, which targeted the costimulatory receptor OX40 (CD134), was an agonistic, fully human IgG2 monoclonal antibody. Intravenous ivuxolimab was administered to patients every 2 weeks at six dose levels: 0.01, 0.1, 0.3, 1.5, 3 and 10 mg/kg. Of the 50 or so patients in dose escalation, about 20 had hepatocellular carcinoma, some 15 had melanoma, 9 had renal cell carcinoma and 9 had head and neck cancer. In the dose-escalation cohort, more than 75% of patients were male, and the mean age was approximately 60 years, with a range of roughly 20 to 80. Patients were allowed to have had prior anti-PD-1, anti-PD-L1 or anti-CTLA-4 therapy, and approximately 40% of the dose-escalation patients had been treated with checkpoint inhibitors. Partial responses occurred in three dose-escalation patients: two with cutaneous melanoma and one with hepatocellular carcinoma. The point of sequencing TCRbeta in the periphery was to test whether ivuxolimab changed TCR sequence diversity and drove clonal T-cell expansion. The paper reports the monotherapy dose-escalation portion (N = 52 patients) of the phase I ivuxolimab trial.

There are 19 amino acids in the CDR3, from cysteine to phenylalanine inclusive. The entry retains the CDR3 DNA only, 57 bases that are in frame from base 1. Between the V and J ends, shortened by 3 bases and 0 bases respectively, the junction contains 22 bases. CDR1 and CDR2, per the germline V gene, are MGHRA and YSYEKL. Study-wide conclusions, independent of this receptor: Antigen specificity was not determined for the clonally expanded peripheral T cells. Low levels of normalized T-cell clonal expansion were also seen in some patients who did not respond. After ivuxolimab, more expanded clones were found on average in CD8+ T cells than in CD4+ T cells. Partial responders in the 0.1-3.0 mg/kg groups had among the lowest normalized peripheral clonal expansion, especially among CD8+ T cells. Clonal expansion of both CD4+ and CD8+ blood T cells was observed from baseline to week 6 at doses 0.1 to 3.0 mg/kg.

Genomic DNA was extracted from sorted cells for sequencing of the TCRbeta CDR3 region. The immunoSEQ Assay was used for sequencing of TCRbeta CDR3 regions. Sourced from immuneACCESS, this table was stored by TCRdb with only in-frame sequences that have V and J called. A share of the clones is absent; for the studies checked, an unresolved V gene accounts for under half, and the remainder has no known explanation. The sample table holds approximately 99,000 clones, of which about 96% were seen once. Together, the top ten hold about 2.1% of the sample. Patients with autoimmune disease history or receiving systemic immunosuppression were excluded from the trial. Peripheral blood for TCR sequencing was drawn from every dose cohort at baseline, at cycle 4 day 1 and at cycle 7 day 1. Samples were obtained from an open-label, multicenter, first-in-human phase I dose-escalation trial of ivuxolimab. Adults with locally advanced or metastatic head and neck squamous cell, hepatocellular, melanoma or renal cell carcinoma were enrolled in the trial. Before TCR sequencing, CD4+ T cells and CD8+ T cells were sorted from peripheral blood as separate populations.

The sequence joins TRBV4-1 to TRBJ2-3; the D gene is perhaps TRBD2, on 6 matching bases. The TCR originated in an adult with an advanced solid tumor such as melanoma, head and neck, liver or kidney cancer. The specimen was CD4+ or CD8+ T cells sorted from blood, collected in a trial of the OX40 agonist ivuxolimab. The DNA sequence reads TGCGCCAGCAGCCATACAAAGGGCAATAGCGGATCTAGCACAGATACGCAGTATTTT. Its protein is CASSHTKGNSGSSTDTQYF.